One T cell receptor (beta chain) is described in this entry. Its antigen is not identified. The entry originates in a study of T cell responses to AZD1222 COVID-19 vaccine. Study outcomes and limitations: Donors were chiefly white British, with a greater number of females, and clonal diversity was perhaps underestimated. Spike-specific TCR depth and breadth grew after two AZD1222 doses. AZD1222 recipients seropositive at baseline numbered only 5 or 6.

The protocol was immunoSEQ multiplex PCR, while the TCRdb copy is restricted to in-frame clones and leaves out a portion. The repertoire has approximately 25,000 clones, 92% of them found once; the top ten carry roughly 8.4%. This CDR3 comprises 14 residues. V shed 0 bases and J shed 6 bases, with 13 bases lying between them. Per germline, CDR1 SGHNT and CDR2 YYREEE (reference sequence). Sequencing was performed on peripheral blood, taken 28 days after the second AZD1222 dose. The chain couples TRBV5-4 to TRBJ2-7, with D uncertain. The TCR was taken from an adult who received the AZD1222 COVID-19 vaccine. The CDR3 DNA reads as TGTGCCAGCAGCTTGGCCGGCACCTCTAGCGAGCAGTACTTC. Residues: CASSLAGTSSEQYF.